Described below is a single T cell receptor beta chain sequence and its context. Its binding antigen is unknown. No clone much larger than this one lies a single base away; base qualities are absent. TCRbeta CDR3 regions were amplified from genomic DNA by means of the immunoSEQ Assay, a bias-controlled multiplex PCR. The authors' pipeline ran thus. Nucleated cell counts per sample were estimated from amplification of reference gene primers within the assay. To quantify the absolute abundance of each unique TCRbeta CDR3 rearrangement, sequence reads were collapsed and filtered. For each sample, productive Simpson clonality was calculated as the square root of Simpson's diversity index over productive rearrangements. TCRdb retrieved this table from immuneACCESS and kept in-frame rearrangements only. Not all clones are present; in checked studies, unresolved V genes account for under half, and no reason is known for the remainder. V and J calls and clone size follow that table, whereas D and trimming were derived from the DNA. The sample contains about 220,000 clones, roughly 85% of them found a single time. 2.9% of the sample lies in the top ten.

This sample stems from a study of blood T cell repertoires in COVID-19 (dated by TCRdb to the early 2020s). In terms of the full investigation: Collaborator samples came from the United States, Italy and Spain and covered acute and convalescent phases of COVID-19. The material from the prospective study consisted of cDNA or gDNA derived from T cells, B-cell-depleted T cells, or PBMCs. Deeply sampled blood TCRbeta repertoires from subjects exposed to, actively infected with, or recovered from COVID-19 were included in the dataset. The repertoires were released in a freely available public database intended as a resource for research on the immune response to SARS-CoV-2. Samples were obtained from the ongoing ImmuneRACE study (first 160 participants) and from roughly 1,300 subjects provided by 6 global collaborators. The sample metadata nearly always contained a de-identified subject ID, COVID-19 status, age in years and sex. HLA class I and class II types, where available, came from metadata supplied by the sample provider rather than from assay-based typing. What the study reported, not specific to this receptor: Clinical and demographic metadata were provided uncurated, with the amount varying by source and participant.

A second Seattle source provided samples from volunteer blood donors who had recovered from COVID-19. Whole blood was collected in K2EDTA tubes by collaborating institutions according to the institutions' own protocols. For TCRbeta analysis, collaborator samples were shipped as frozen whole blood, as isolated PBMCs, or as DNA extracted from either sample type. The sequence derives from a man aged 50 to 60 who had recovered from COVID-19. The sample consisted of peripheral blood.

The CDR3 loop reads CASSPLPGGGAGAFYNEQFF. Here is the DNA: TGTGCCAGCAGTCCCCTTCCAGGGGGAGGAGCGGGGGCTTTCTACAATGAGCAGTTCTTC. The chain links TRBV27 with TRBJ2-1; D gene: possibly TRBD2, on 8 matching bases. Counted from cysteine to phenylalanine, this CDR3 has 20 amino acids. Only the CDR3 DNA stays, 60 bases, in frame from base 1. Based on the germline V gene (reference sequence), the CDR1 and CDR2 sequences are MNHEY and SMNVEV. The trim is 5 bases for V and 3 bases for J, with a gap of 29 bases between the germline ends.